The next 11 T cell receptor beta chains were all read from a single sample in a study of blood T cell repertoires in COVID-19. The assay was immunoSEQ multiplex PCR, and TCRdb's table has in-frame clones only and misses some. Among roughly 200,000 clones listed, roughly 87% were seen once. Source material: PBMCs or T cells enriched from blood (not recorded which). These receptors came from a man aged 25-45 years in a cohort exposed to, infected with or recovered from COVID-19 (not recorded which).

This clone is termed medium-sized (0.01 to 0.1%). The rearrangement uses TRBV2 and TRBJ1-1; D call uncertain. CDR3 size: 18 residues. CDR1 and CDR2 from the germline V gene are SNHLY and FYNNEI. The V gene lost 4 bases and the J gene lost 0 bases, with 21 bases spanning the gap. The DNA for the CDR3 is TGTGCCAGCAGTGTGACCTCACGGATGGGCTCGTTGAACACTGAAGCTTTCTTT. As protein: CASSVTSRMGSLNTEAFF. Full variable domain (remainder filled in from reference TRBV2 and TRBJ1-1): EPEVTQTPSHQVTQMGQEVILRCVPISNHLYFYWYRQILGQKVEFLVSFYNNEISEKSEIFDDQFSVERPDGSNFTLKIRSTKLEDSAMYFCASSVTSRMGSLNTEAFFGQGTRLTVV.

This chain connects TRBV6-5 to TRBJ1-3, with D maybe TRBD1 (5 bases). Between the trimmed V and J ends, which lost 8 bases and 0 bases, there was a span of 14 bases. The CDR3 runs 15 residues. The germline gives CDR1 MNHEY, CDR2 SVGAGI. CDR3 in DNA: TGTGCCAGCGATCGAACGGGGGACTCTGGAAACACCATATATTTT. Translation gives CASDRTGDSGNTIYF.

V is TRBV5-6 and J is TRBJ2-1; D is uncertain. V gave up 2 bases and J gave up 5 bases, with 11 bases separating them. Germline V lookup: CDR1 SGHDT, CDR2 YYEEEE. This CDR3 is built from 14 residues. CDR3 in DNA: TGTGCCAGCAGCTTCAACCCACAAGACAATGAGCAGTTCTTC. It specifies CASSFNPQDNEQFF.

V is TRBV7-3 and J is TRBJ2-6; 8 nucleotides agree with TRBD1. This CDR3 is built from 17 residues. The germline gives CDR1 SGHTA, CDR2 FQGTGA. V lost 3 bases, J lost 0 bases, and 4 bases stayed unmatched. CDR3 loop: CASSLTGVNSGANVLTF. CDR3 coding DNA: TGTGCCAGCAGCTTGACAGGGGTCAACTCTGGGGCCAACGTCCTGACTTTC.

The V and J genes are TRBV7-9 and TRBJ2-7; 9 bases line up with TRBD1. This CDR3 spans 15 amino acids. CDR1 is SEHNR, CDR2 FQNEAQ, per germline (reference sequence). The ends lost 5 bases at V and 4 bases at J; junction bases unmatched: 9. The CDR3 sequence is CASSPRDRAKYEQYF. CDR3 DNA: TGTGCCAGCAGCCCCCGGGACAGGGCAAAGTACGAGCAGTACTTC.

The V call is TRBV11-3, the J call TRBJ2-5, with D perhaps matching TRBD1 (5 bases). The CDR3 runs to 15 residues. V lost 1 base, J lost 1 base, and 10 bases lay in between. Germline V gene lookup returns CDR1 SGHNT and CDR2 YENEEA. As DNA, the CDR3 is TGTGCCAGCAGCTTAGGAGTTGACAGCCAAGAGACCCAGTACTTC. Translating gives CASSLGVDSQETQYF. The full variable domain, rest sourced from reference TRBV11-3 and TRBJ2-5, is EAGVVQSPRYKIIEKKQPVAFWCNPISGHNTLYWYLQNLGQGPELLIRYENEEAVDDSQLPKDRFSAERLKGVDSTLKIQPAELGDSAVYLCASSLGVDSQETQYFGPGTRLLVL.

The chain has TRBV14 and TRBJ2-7, with 8 bases lining up with TRBD1. CDR3 length: 15 amino acids. CDR1 is SGHDN, CDR2 FVKESK, per germline. Trimming took 2 bases from V and 0 from J; bases not matched to a gene: 3. Here the CDR3 DNA reads TGTGCCAGCAGCCAAACAGGGGGGTTCTCCTACGAGCAGTACTTC. Its protein is CASSQTGGFSYEQYF.

The rearrangement joins TRBV19 to TRBJ2-5; D not certain. Germline lookup yields CDR1 LNHDA and CDR2 SQIVND (reference sequence). V lost 6 bases and J 5 bases, leaving 7 bases between the germline ends. CDR3 length: 11 residues. DNA for the CDR3: TGTGCCAGTAGCCATCAGGAGACCCAGTACTTC. Its translation: CASSHQETQYF. Full variable domain (remainder filled in from reference TRBV19 and TRBJ2-5): DGGITQSPKYLFRKEGQNVTLSCEQNLNHDAMYWYRQDPGQGLRLIYYSQIVNDFQKGDIAEGYSVSREKKESFPLTVTSAQKNPTAFYLCASSHQETQYFGPGTRLLVL.

This clone was observed a few times. This chain connects TRBV5-1 to TRBJ1-4; tentatively, D is TRBD1 (5 bases). The CDR3 covers 14 residues. Germline-derived CDR1 and CDR2 are SGHRS and YFSETQ. V was cut by 0 bases and J by 7 bases, with 10 bases left in between. In DNA, the CDR3 is TGCGCCAGCAGCTTGGAAGGGGCCGGTGAAAAACTGTTTTTT. Translation gives CASSLEGAGEKLFF.

V gene TRBV5-6 combines with J gene TRBJ2-6; 7 bases are shared with TRBD1. Germline values: CDR1 SGHDT, CDR2 YYEEEE. This CDR3 is 18 amino acids long. The V segment lost 4 bases and the J segment 0 bases; nucleotides outside the gene matches: 10. In DNA, the CDR3 is TGTGCCAGCAGCCCCCAGGACAGGAGGATCTCTGGGGCCAACGTCCTGACTTTC. Its translation: CASSPQDRRISGANVLTF.

This chain links TRBV28 with TRBJ1-2, with a tentative D call TRBD1 (5 bases). Trimming took off 1 base at V and 2 bases at J, with 11 bases between the two ends. The length of the CDR3 is 15 residues. Germline V gene sequence: CDR1 MDHEN, CDR2 SYDVKM. CDR3 sequence: CASSLLGEGNYGYTF. The CDR3 DNA follows: TGTGCCAGCAGTTTATTAGGGGAAGGAAACTATGGCTACACCTTC.